This record concerns one T cell receptor beta chain sequence. This sample stems from a study of blood T cell repertoires in COVID-19. Trimming left V 2 bases short and J 0 bases short, with 11 bases between. The CDR3 is 16 residues long. Germline V gene lookup returns CDR1 SGHDN and CDR2 FVKESK. TCRdb's copy holds only in-frame clones and misses some; the assay was immunoSEQ multiplex PCR. In the table there are 250,000 to 350,000 clones, roughly 86% of which are singletons. The source is a woman in her twenties or thirties who had recovered from COVID-19. Sequencing used peripheral blood. This sequence joins TRBV14 and TRBJ1-3; D unclear. The CDR3 sequence: CASSQSGSTSGNTIYF. CDR3 nucleotide sequence: TGTGCCAGCAGCCAAAGCGGCAGCACCTCTGGAAACACCATATATTTT.